This T cell receptor (beta chain) was recovered during a study of blood T cell repertoires in COVID-19 (dated by TCRdb to 2020 to 2021). Context from the whole study: The collaborator samples originated in the United States, Italy and Spain and spanned the acute and convalescent phases of COVID-19. Subjects who had been exposed to COVID-19, were actively infected with it, or had recovered from it provided the deeply sampled blood TCRbeta repertoires that made up the dataset. The prospective study material was composed of cDNA or gDNA derived from T cells, B-cell-depleted T cells, or PBMCs. Where available, HLA class I and class II types were taken from metadata supplied by the sample provider and were not determined by assay-based typing. The samples were drawn from the first 160 participants of the ongoing ImmuneRACE study and from 1,200 or so subjects provided by 6 global collaborators. The repertoires were released in a freely available public database meant as a resource for research on the immune response to SARS-CoV-2. Nearly every sample came with metadata listing a de-identified subject ID, COVID-19 status, age in years and sex.

TCRbeta CDR3 regions were amplified from genomic DNA by means of the immunoSEQ Assay, a bias-controlled multiplex PCR. Per the authors' processing: The number of nucleated cells in each sample was estimated by amplification of reference gene primers within the assay. Sequence reads were collapsed and filtered to measure the absolute abundance of every unique TCRbeta CDR3 rearrangement. For each sample, productive Simpson clonality was calculated by taking the square root of Simpson's diversity index across productive rearrangements. Not all clones reach the TCRdb copy of this immuneACCESS table, which keeps in-frame sequences only. Checked studies attribute under half of the gap to unresolved V genes and leave the rest unexplained. The V and J calls and clone size are taken from that table; D and trimming were inferred from the DNA. This sample is represented by 48,000 or so clones; around 84% of them were singletons. The ten largest clones add up to approximately 2.5% of the sample.

The cysteine opens and the phenylalanine closes a CDR3 of 15 amino acids. Of the read, only the CDR3 DNA is kept; its 45 bases are in frame from base 1. Trimming costs V 0 bases and J 0 bases, and their ends lie 9 bases apart. CDR1 and CDR2 (SGHDT, YYEEEE) derive from the germline V gene. Points on this clone: The antigen this receptor binds is unknown. No base quality information exists; no much larger clone differs at one position.

One collaborating source in Seattle enrolled patients while the patients were actively infected and followed the patients over time throughout the course of disease. Whole blood was collected in K2EDTA tubes by collaborating institutions according to the institutions' own protocols. Collaborator samples were shipped for TCRbeta analysis as frozen whole blood, isolated PBMCs, or DNA extracted from either sample type. Results the study describes overall, beyond this receptor: How much clinical and demographic metadata was included differed by source and by participant, and the metadata was provided uncurated.

Sequencing was done on a sample of peripheral blood. The sequence links TRBV5-6 to TRBJ1-2; no confident D gene assignment can be made. The source is an elderly woman with COVID-19, enrolled during active disease. The nucleotide sequence is given as TGTGCCAGCAGCTTGGTCGGTCGAGCTAACTATGGCTACACCTTC. Its amino acids are CASSLVGRANYGYTF.